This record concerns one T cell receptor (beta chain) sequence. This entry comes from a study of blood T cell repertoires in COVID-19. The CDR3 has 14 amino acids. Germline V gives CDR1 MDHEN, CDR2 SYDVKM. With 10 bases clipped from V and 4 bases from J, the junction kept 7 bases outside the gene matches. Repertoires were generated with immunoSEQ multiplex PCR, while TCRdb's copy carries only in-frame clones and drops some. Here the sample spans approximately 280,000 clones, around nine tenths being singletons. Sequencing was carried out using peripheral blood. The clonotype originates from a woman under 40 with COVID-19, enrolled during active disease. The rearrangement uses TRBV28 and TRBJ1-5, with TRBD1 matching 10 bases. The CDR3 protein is CATLDRGWNQPQHF. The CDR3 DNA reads TGTGCCACCCTGGACAGGGGGTGGAATCAGCCCCAGCATTTT.